A single sample gave rise to the 9 T cell receptor beta chains below, sequenced in a study of shared clonotypes between healthy human individuals. The repertoire was sequenced with immunoSEQ multiplex PCR; TCRdb's copy has only in-frame clones and lacks some. The sample holds hundreds of thousands of clones, about 74% seen once. Material: memory CD4+ T cells sorted from blood. Specified subset: CD45RA-negative fraction. The receptors originated from a woman aged 25 to 45 in good health.

With respect to this clone: The sample carries other DNA sequences with the same CDR3. The J gene is TRBJ1-1, the V gene TRBV5-1; the match to TRBD1 covers 9 bases. The CDR3 extends over 15 amino acids. CDR1 SGHRS and CDR2 YFSETQ come from the germline V gene. Trimming cost V 3 bases and J 0 bases; bases outside gene matches: 3. The CDR3 sequence: CASSSGTGLNTEAFF. The CDR3 nucleotides read TGCGCCAGCAGCTCCGGGACAGGGCTGAACACTGAAGCTTTCTTT.

This clone was picked up a small number of times. The chain uses TRBV10-3 and TRBJ2-1; D is possibly TRBD2 (5 bases). The CDR3 runs 13 residues. Per the germline V gene, CDR1 is ENHRY and CDR2 is SYGVKD. V was trimmed by 3 bases and J by 15 bases, leaving 18 bases between them. The CDR3, as DNA: TGTGCCATCAGTGATCACACGAGGGTAGGTCGGTTCTTC. Protein: CAISDHTRVGRFF.

In regard to this clone: In the same sample, other DNA sequences code for this CDR3. V gene TRBV28 combines with J gene TRBJ1-4, with D uncertain. V lost 6 bases and J 0 bases, leaving 8 bases between the germline ends. CDR1 is MDHEN, CDR2 SYDVKM, per germline. The CDR3 is 14 amino acids. CDR3 protein: CASSRTATNEKLFF. CDR3 nucleotide sequence: TGTGCCAGCAGCCGGACGGCAACTAATGAAAAACTGTTTTTT. Full variable domain (missing parts from reference TRBV28 and TRBJ1-4): DVKVTQSSRYLVKRTGEKVFLECVQDMDHENMFWYRQDPGLGLRLIYFSYDVKMKEKGDIPEGYSVSREKKERFSLILESASTNQTSMYLCASSRTATNEKLFFGSGTQLSVL.

The rearrangement links TRBV5-4 to TRBJ1-3, with D perhaps matching TRBD1 (5 bases). The germline V and J ends were trimmed by 0 bases and 3 bases, with 13 bases remaining between them. This CDR3 region has 16 residues. Germline assignment: CDR1 SGHNT and CDR2 YYREEE (reference sequence). CDR3 coding DNA: TGTGCCAGCAGCTTGGCCCCACAGGCCGGTGGAAACACCATATATTTT. It is translated as CASSLAPQAGGNTIYF.

This clone showed up just once. The CDR3 nucleotides are TGTGCCAGCAGCTTGGAACGGGCCTCAGATACGCAGTATTTT. Protein sequence: CASSLERASDTQYF. The rearrangement links TRBV5-6 to TRBJ2-3; the D is unclear. Germline V gene lookup returns CDR1 SGHDT and CDR2 YYEEEE. The V end lost 0 bases, the J end lost 4 bases, and 9 bases lay between the germline ends. CDR3 size: 14 residues.

V usage is TRBV19 and J usage is TRBJ1-1; 8 nucleotides match TRBD1. The V and J ends lost 5 bases and 0 bases, in that order; junction bases with no gene match: 5. Germline CDR1 is LNHDA and CDR2 is SQIVND (reference sequence). The CDR3 contains 15 residues. As DNA, the CDR3 is TGTGCCAGTAGTGCCCCGGGACAGGTGAACACTGAAGCTTTCTTT. Translation gives CASSAPGQVNTEAFF.

This clone was seen a handful of times. The genes are TRBV28 and TRBJ1-2; D ambiguous. The CDR3 has 13 amino acids. Germline V CDR1 and CDR2: MDHEN, SYDVKM. Trimming cost V 6 bases and J 4 bases, with 12 bases left between them. CDR3 bases: TGTGCCAGCAGGCCCCAACGGGGCTATGGCTACACCTTC. Translation gives CASRPQRGYGYTF.

As concerns this clone: Different DNA sequences within this sample yield the same CDR3. V is TRBV7-9 and J is TRBJ2-2, with D hard to call. V lost 1 base, J lost 0 bases, and 6 bases lay in between. Germline CDR1 reads SEHNR; CDR2 reads FQNEAQ (reference sequence). This CDR3 contains 15 residues. CDR3 sequence reads: CASSLGGSNTGELFF. In DNA form, the CDR3 reads TGTGCCAGCAGCTTAGGAGGCTCGAACACCGGGGAGCTGTTTTTT. Supplemented by reference TRBV7-9 and TRBJ2-2, the full variable domain reads DTGVSQNPRHKITKRGQNVTFRCDPISEHNRLYWYRQTLGQGPEFLTYFQNEAQLEKSRLLSDRFSAERPKGSFSTLEIQRTEQGDSAMYLCASSLGGSNTGELFFGEGSRLTVL.

The rearrangement uses TRBV10-2 and TRBJ2-7; tentatively, D is TRBD1 (5 bases). The CDR3 loop spans 13 amino acids. Trimming removed 4 bases from V and 2 bases from J, with 9 bases in between. Germline lookup yields CDR1 WSHSY and CDR2 SAAADI. The CDR3 DNA reads as TGCGCCAGCAGTGTGACAGTAACCTACGAGCAGTACTTC. Protein sequence: CASSVTVTYEQYF.